This T cell receptor (beta chain) originates from a study of beta chain features in type 1 diabetes. Across the study: On cell yields, gender and age, patients and healthy donors were similar. Study outcomes and limitations: In all four CD4+ subsets, TCRB CDR3 length was significantly, moderately reduced in type 1 diabetes. A pattern of fewer insertions and more deletions at VDJ junctions was seen in type 1 diabetes patients. High-TCR-expressing cells could be over-represented by cDNA sequencing.

Expressed TCRB transcripts were sequenced after all isolated RNA was converted to cDNA. Some clones are missing from TCRdb's copy, which holds only in-frame ones; the method was immunoSEQ multiplex PCR. The repertoire has 400,000 or so clones, roughly 13% of them found once; the top ten carry around 0.0099%. V gave up 0 bases and J gave up 3 bases, with 16 bases separating them. Looked up from germline, CDR1 is MGHRA and CDR2 is YSYEKL. CDR3 length equals 17 residues. This clone was detected only a few times. Its antigen is still unknown. The specimen sequenced was naive CD4+ T cells from blood. This TCR derives from a woman under 30 with type 1 diabetes. The chain joins TRBV4-1 to TRBJ2-3, with D possibly matching TRBD2 (6 bases). CDR3 DNA sequence: TGCGCCAGCAGCCAAGATCATGGAACTAGCTTAACAGATACGCAGTATTTT. It is translated as CASSQDHGTSLTDTQYF.